This is a list of T cell receptor beta chains from one sample in a study of post-analysis software for immune sequencing data. TCRdb reprocessed the PCR reads with MiXCR, giving one entry per CDR3 protein. This sample carries roughly 730,000 distinct CDR3 sequences, 30% of them seen once, and the ten largest clones take approximately 0.55%. Sample: blood. These receptors all come from a girl under 18 with multiple sclerosis. The CDR3 runs from the conserved cysteine through the conserved F or W. The D gene is left open where the match is weak. Some rows mark clone size as missing; the rest say once, few, many or name a class of expanded clone.

TRBJ2-1 TRBD2 once TRBV29-1 TGCAGCGGTGGGACGAGCGGGGGCTCCTACAATGAGCAGTTCTTC CSGGTSGGSYNEQFF
TRBJ2-1 TRBD2 few TRBV28 TGTGCCAGCAGTTTACTCTGGACGGGAGGGAGCTCCTACAATGAGCAGTTCTTC CASSLLWTGGSSYNEQFF
TRBJ2-1 . . TRBV14 TGTGCCAGCAGCCAAATAACGAGAAACAATGAGCAGTTCTTC CASSQITRNNEQFF
TRBJ2-1 TRBD1 . TRBV20-1 TGCAGTGCTAGAGACCCGGGACAGTGGGATAATGAGCAGTTCTTC CSARDPGQWDNEQFF
TRBJ2-1 . many TRBV7-9 TGTGCCAGCAGCTTAAGCGGACCCTACAATGAGCAGTTCTTC CASSLSGPYNEQFF
TRBJ1-5 . few TRBV20-1 TGCAGTGCTAGTTTTTACGGGGAGGATGGACAGCCCCAGCATTTT CSASFYGEDGQPQHF
TRBJ2-1 TRBD2 few TRBV7-2 TGTGCCAGCAGCGCCCCTGCCGGACTAGCGGGGCCACAGGGTGAGCAGTTCTTC CASSAPAGLAGPQGEQFF
TRBJ2-3 TRBD1 . TRBV20-1 TGCAGTGCTAGAGATTTCGGACAGGGCACAGATACGCAGTATTTT CSARDFGQGTDTQYF
TRBJ2-5 . . TRBV12-3/TRBV12-4 TGTGCCAGCAGTTTAAACCTCGTCGGTCGGGAGACCCAGTACTTC CASSLNLVGRETQYF
TRBJ2-1 . . TRBV7-2 TGTGCCAGCAGCAAGAACCCAACAGGAGCGTCTAGCAATGAGCAGTTCTTC CASSKNPTGASSNEQFF
TRBJ2-7 TRBD2 many TRBV10-3 TGTGCCATCAGTGAGCTAGCGGGAAGCTACGAGCAGTACTTC CAISELAGSYEQYF
TRBJ1-2 . . TRBV20-1 TGCTGTGCTAGAGTTGACAGTTCCTTCTTCGGCTACACCTTC CCARVDSSFFGYTF
TRBJ2-1 . many TRBV29-1 TGCAGCGTTGGGGACCAGAACAATGAGCAGTTCTTC CSVGDQNNEQFF
TRBJ2-3 TRBD2 few TRBV10-3 TGTGCCATCAGTGGAGGCGGGAGTACGCCAGATACGCAGTATTTT CAISGGGSTPDTQYF
TRBJ1-6 TRBD1 few TRBV4-1 TGCGCCAGCAGCCCCCCGGACAGGGGAGGAAGTTCACCCCTCCACTTT CASSPPDRGGSSPLHF
TRBJ2-5 . . TRBV5-6 TGTGCCAGCAGCCCCGCAGGGCCAAGGGGGGAGACCCAGTACTTC CASSPAGPRGETQYF
TRBJ1-1 TRBD1 . TRBV6-6 TGTGCCAGCAGTTTCAGTCCCGGGACAGTAAACACTGAAGCTTTCTTT CASSFSPGTVNTEAFF
TRBJ2-7 . . TRBV20-1 TGCAGTGCTAAGAGGGGGACTGCAACCTACGAGCAGTACTTC CSAKRGTATYEQYF
TRBJ2-7 TRBD1 few TRBV10-3 TGTGCCATCAGTGCTACGGACAGGAGAAACTCCTACGAGCAGTACTTC CAISATDRRNSYEQYF
TRBJ1-2 . few TRBV5-6 TGTGCCAGCAGCGAGGGGCAGCGTTACACCTTC CASSEGQRYTF
TRBJ2-7 . . TRBV20-1 TGCAGTGCTAGAGGGGCGGGGCTCTACGAGCAGTACTTC CSARGAGLYEQYF
TRBJ2-3 TRBD2 . TRBV20-1 TGCAGTGCACTAGGACTAGCGACAGATACGCAGTATTTT CSALGLATDTQYF
TRBJ2-4 . few TRBV12-3/TRBV12-4 TGTGCCAGCAGTCCTTATAGTGTCCCCGACGGAAACATTCAGTACTTC CASSPYSVPDGNIQYF
TRBJ1-2 . few TRBV5-1 TGCGCCAGCAGCTCACAGAGGTTCTATGGCTACACCTTC CASSSQRFYGYTF
TRBJ2-7 . few TRBV7-2 TGTGCCAGCAGCTTAGACGGAGAAACCTCCTACGAGCAGTACTTC CASSLDGETSYEQYF
TRBJ2-1 TRBD2 few TRBV4-3 TGCGCCAGCAGCCCGCGACTAGCGCCAAACAATGAGCAGTTCTTC CASSPRLAPNNEQFF
TRBJ2-7 . few TRBV10-3 TGTGCCATCGGGACTGACGAGCAGTACTTC CAIGTDEQYF
TRBJ2-1 . . TRBV11-3 TGTGCCAGCAGCTTATATAGCGGCCCCTACAATGAGCAGTTCTTC CASSLYSGPYNEQFF
TRBJ1-5 TRBD1 . TRBV6-2/TRBV6-3 TGTGCCAGCGGTGACAGGGTTCACAATCAGCCCCAGCATTTT CASGDRVHNQPQHF
TRBJ2-3 . . TRBV6-5 TGTGCCAGCAGTTACTCGGTTTTCGGGAGCACAGATATGCAGTATTTT CASSYSVFGSTDMQYF
TRBJ2-3 TRBD2 . TRBV2 TGTGCCAGCTCGACCGGGGGGGGCACAGATACGCAGTATTTT CASSTGGGTDTQYF
TRBJ2-3 TRBD2 . TRBV2 TGTGCCAGCAGTAAAGGGGTAGCGGGGGGCGACCCCACAGATACGCAGTATTTT CASSKGVAGGDPTDTQYF
TRBJ2-5 . few TRBV20-1 TGCAGTGCTAGAAAGGGGGAGACCCAGTACTTC CSARKGETQYF
TRBJ2-7 . . TRBV28 TGTGCCAGCAGTTTCAGAGTCTACGAGCAGTACTTC CASSFRVYEQYF
TRBJ1-1 . . TRBV2 TGTGCCAGCAGGGTGACAGTGAACACTGAAGCTTTCTTT CASRVTVNTEAFF
TRBJ2-3 TRBD1 . TRBV4-2 TGTGCCAGCAGCCAAGTGGGGACAGGGTGGACAGATACGCAGTATTTT CASSQVGTGWTDTQYF
TRBJ1-5 TRBD1 few TRBV6-6 TGTGCCAGCAGCCGCGGGACAGGAGGAGGCAATCAGCCCCAGCATTTT CASSRGTGGGNQPQHF
TRBJ2-1 . . TRBV7-2 TGTGTCAGCAGCTCCGAAGGGCGGTTCAATGAGCAGTTCTTC CVSSSEGRFNEQFF
TRBJ2-7 TRBD2 few TRBV20-1 TGCAGTGCTAGAGACCGACTAGCGGGAGGATACTACGAGCAGTACTTC CSARDRLAGGYYEQYF
TRBJ2-3 . few TRBV29-1 TGCAGCGTTACTACCAGGGTCAGGGCATACACAGATACGCAGTATTTT CSVTTRVRAYTDTQYF
TRBJ2-1 . . TRBV7-2 TGTGCCAGCACCTCCCCCAATGTAGTAGAGCAGTTCTTC CASTSPNVVEQFF
TRBJ2-4 TRBD1 few TRBV28 TGTGCCAGCAGTTTACCCCTTTCCGGGACAGCTCTAGCCAAAAACATTCAGTACTTC CASSLPLSGTALAKNIQYF
TRBJ1-1 . . TRBV7-2 TGTGCCAGCAGATCCCGTCTGGGAGGCGCTGAAGCTTTCTTT CASRSRLGGAEAFF
TRBJ2-4 . few TRBV12-3/TRBV12-4 TGTGCCAGCAGTTTAGGGACTCACCCCAAAAACATTCAGTACTTC CASSLGTHPKNIQYF
TRBJ2-2 . few TRBV7-7 TGTGCCAGCAGTTTAATGTCTACCGGGGAGCTGTTTTTT CASSLMSTGELFF
TRBJ2-5 TRBD2 few TRBV5-5 TGTGCCAGCAGCCCCAGGGGACTAGCGGAAACTTACAGCCAAGAGACCCAGTACTTC CASSPRGLAETYSQETQYF
TRBJ1-2 . . TRBV27 TGTGCCAGCAGTTTAGGCAGGGCAACGAAAAGCATCTATGGCTACACCTTC CASSLGRATKSIYGYTF